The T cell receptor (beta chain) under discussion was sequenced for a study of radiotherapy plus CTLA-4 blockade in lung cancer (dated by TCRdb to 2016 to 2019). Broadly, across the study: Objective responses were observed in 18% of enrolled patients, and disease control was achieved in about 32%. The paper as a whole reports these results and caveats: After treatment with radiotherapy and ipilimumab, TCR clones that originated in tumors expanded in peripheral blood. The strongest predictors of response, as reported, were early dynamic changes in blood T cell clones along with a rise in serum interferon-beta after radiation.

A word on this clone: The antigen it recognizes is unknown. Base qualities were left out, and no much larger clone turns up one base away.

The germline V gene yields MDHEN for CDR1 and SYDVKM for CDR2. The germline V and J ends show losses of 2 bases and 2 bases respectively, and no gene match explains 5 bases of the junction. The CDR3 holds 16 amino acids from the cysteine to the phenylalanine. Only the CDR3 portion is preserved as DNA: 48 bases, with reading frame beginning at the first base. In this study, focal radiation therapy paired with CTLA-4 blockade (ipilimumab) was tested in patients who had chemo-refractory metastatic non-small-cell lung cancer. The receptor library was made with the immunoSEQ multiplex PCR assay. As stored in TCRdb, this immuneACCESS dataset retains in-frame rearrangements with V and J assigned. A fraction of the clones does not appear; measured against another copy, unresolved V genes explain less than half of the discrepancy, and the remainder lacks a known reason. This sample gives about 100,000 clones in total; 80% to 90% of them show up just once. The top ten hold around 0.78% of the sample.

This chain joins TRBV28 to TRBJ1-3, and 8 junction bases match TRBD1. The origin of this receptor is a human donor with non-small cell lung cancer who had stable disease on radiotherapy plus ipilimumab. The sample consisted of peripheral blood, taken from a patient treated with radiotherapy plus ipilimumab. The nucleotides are TGTGCCAGCAGTTTAAGGCAGGGGGCGGCTGGAAACACCATATATTTT. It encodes CASSLRQGAAGNTIYF.